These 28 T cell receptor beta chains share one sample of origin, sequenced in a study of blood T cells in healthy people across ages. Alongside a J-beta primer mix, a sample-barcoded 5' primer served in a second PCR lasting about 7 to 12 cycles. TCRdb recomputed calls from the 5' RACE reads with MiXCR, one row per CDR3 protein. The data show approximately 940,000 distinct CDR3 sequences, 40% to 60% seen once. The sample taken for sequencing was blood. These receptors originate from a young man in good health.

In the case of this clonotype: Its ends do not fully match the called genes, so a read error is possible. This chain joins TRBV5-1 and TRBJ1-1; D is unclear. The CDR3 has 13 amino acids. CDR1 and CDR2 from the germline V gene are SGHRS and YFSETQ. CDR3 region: CACSWQENTEAFF. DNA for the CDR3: TGCGCCTGCAGCTGGCAAGAGAACACTGAAGCTTTCTTT.

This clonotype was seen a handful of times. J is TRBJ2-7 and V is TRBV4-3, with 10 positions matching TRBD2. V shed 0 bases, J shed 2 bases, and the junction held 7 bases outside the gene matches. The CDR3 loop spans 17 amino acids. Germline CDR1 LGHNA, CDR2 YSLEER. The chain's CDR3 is CASSQDSGTSVTYEQYF. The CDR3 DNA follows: TGCGCCAGCAGCCAAGATTCCGGGACTAGCGTCACCTACGAGCAGTACTTC.

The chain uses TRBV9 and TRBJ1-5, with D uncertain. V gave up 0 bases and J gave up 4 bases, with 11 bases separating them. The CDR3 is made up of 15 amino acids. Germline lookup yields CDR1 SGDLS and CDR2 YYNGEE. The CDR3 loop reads CASSVAGGRNQPQHF. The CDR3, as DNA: TGTGCCAGCAGCGTAGCGGGTGGTAGGAATCAGCCCCAGCATTTT.

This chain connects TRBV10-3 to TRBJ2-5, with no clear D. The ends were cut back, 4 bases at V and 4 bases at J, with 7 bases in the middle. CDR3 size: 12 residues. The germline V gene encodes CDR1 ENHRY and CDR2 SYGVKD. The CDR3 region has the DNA TGTGCCATCAGTGCAGCGCGAGAGACCCAGTACTTC. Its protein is CAISAARETQYF.

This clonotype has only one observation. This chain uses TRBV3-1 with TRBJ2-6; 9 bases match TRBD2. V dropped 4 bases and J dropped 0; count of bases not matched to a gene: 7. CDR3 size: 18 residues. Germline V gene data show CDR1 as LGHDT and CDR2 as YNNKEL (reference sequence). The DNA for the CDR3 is TGTGCCAGCAGCCCCCGAGCGGGGGGAATCTCTGGGGCCAACGTCCTGACTTTC. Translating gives CASSPRAGGISGANVLTF.

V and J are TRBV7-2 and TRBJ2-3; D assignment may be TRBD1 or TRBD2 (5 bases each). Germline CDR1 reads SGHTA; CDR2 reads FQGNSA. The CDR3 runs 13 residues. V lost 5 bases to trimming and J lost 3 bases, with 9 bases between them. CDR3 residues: CASSMGPTDTQYF. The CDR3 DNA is TGTGCCAGCAGCATGGGACCGACAGATACGCAGTATTTT. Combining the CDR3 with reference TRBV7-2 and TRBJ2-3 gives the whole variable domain GAGVSQSPSNKVTEKGKDVELRCDPISGHTALYWYRQSLGQGLEFLIYFQGNSAPDKSGLPSDRFSAERTGGSVSTLTIQRTQQEDSAVYLCASSMGPTDTQYFGPGTRLTVL.

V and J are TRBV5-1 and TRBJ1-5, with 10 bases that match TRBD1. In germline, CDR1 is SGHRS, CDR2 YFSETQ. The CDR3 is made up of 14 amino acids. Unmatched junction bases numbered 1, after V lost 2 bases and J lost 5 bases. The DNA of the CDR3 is TGCGCCAGCAGCTTTGGACAGGGGGATCAGCCCCAGCATTTT. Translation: CASSFGQGDQPQHF.

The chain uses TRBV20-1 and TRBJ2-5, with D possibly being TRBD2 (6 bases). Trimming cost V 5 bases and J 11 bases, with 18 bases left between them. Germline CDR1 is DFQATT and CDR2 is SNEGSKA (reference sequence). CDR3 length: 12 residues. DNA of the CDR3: TGCAGTGCTGGGCAGGCAATCCGGGAGCAGTACTTC. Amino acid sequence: CSAGQAIREQYF.

CDR3 sequence reads: CASSLALQTYEQYF. DNA of the CDR3: TGTGCCAGCAGTTTAGCGCTTCAAACCTACGAGCAGTACTTC. V gene TRBV28 combines with J gene TRBJ2-5, with unresolved D. The DNA end lines up better with TRBJ2-7; the J call may be wrong. From germline, CDR1 is MDHEN and CDR2 SYDVKM. The CDR3 covers 14 residues.

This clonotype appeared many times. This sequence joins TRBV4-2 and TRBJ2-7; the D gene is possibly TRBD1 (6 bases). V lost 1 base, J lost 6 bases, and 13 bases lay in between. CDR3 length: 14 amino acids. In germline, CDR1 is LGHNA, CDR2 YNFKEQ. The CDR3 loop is CASSQAATGAEQYF. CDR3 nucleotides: TGTGCCAGCAGCCAAGCCGCGACAGGTGCCGAGCAGTACTTC.

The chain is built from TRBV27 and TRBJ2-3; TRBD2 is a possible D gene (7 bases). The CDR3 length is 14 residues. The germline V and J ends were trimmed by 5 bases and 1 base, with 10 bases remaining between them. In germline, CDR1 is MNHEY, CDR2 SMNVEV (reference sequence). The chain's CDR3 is CASSGGARTDTQYF. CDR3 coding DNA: TGTGCCAGCAGTGGGGGGGCCCGCACAGATACGCAGTATTTT.

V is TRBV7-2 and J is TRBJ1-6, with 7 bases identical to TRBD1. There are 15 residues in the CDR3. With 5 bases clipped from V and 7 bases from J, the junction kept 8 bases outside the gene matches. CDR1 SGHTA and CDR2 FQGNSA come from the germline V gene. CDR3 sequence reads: CASSPQGVMNSPLHF. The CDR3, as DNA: TGTGCCAGCAGCCCGCAGGGGGTCATGAATTCACCCCTCCACTTT. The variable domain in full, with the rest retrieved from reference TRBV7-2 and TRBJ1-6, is GAGVSQSPSNKVTEKGKDVELRCDPISGHTALYWYRQSLGQGLEFLIYFQGNSAPDKSGLPSDRFSAERTGGSVSTLTIQRTQQEDSAVYLCASSPQGVMNSPLHFGNGTRLTVT.

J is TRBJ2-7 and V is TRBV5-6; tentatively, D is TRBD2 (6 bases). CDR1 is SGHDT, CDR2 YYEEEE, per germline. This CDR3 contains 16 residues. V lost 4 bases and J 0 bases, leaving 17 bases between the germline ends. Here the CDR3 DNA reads TGTGCCAGCAGCCCGGTCGGAGGGCTCCTCTCCTACGAGCAGTACTTC. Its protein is CASSPVGGLLSYEQYF.

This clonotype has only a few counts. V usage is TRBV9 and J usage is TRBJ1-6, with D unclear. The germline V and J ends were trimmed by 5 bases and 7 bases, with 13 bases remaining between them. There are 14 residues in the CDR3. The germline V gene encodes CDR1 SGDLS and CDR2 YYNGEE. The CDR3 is CASSRSQFNSPLHF. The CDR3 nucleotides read TGTGCCAGCAGTCGAAGTCAGTTCAATTCACCCCTCCACTTT.

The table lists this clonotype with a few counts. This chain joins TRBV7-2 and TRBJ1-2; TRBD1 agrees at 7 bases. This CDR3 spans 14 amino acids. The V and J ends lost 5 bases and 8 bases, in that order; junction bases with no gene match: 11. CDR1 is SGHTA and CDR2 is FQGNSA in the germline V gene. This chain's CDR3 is CASSGQRGRGGYTF. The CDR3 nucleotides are TGTGCCAGCAGCGGCCAAAGGGGGCGCGGAGGCTACACCTTC.

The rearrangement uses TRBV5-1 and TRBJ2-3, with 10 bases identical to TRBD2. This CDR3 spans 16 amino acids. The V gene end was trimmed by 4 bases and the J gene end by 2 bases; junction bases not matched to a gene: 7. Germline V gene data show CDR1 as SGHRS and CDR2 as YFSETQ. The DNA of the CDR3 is TGCGCCAGCAGCGAGTCTCTAGCGGGGGTCACAGATACGCAGTATTTT. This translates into CASSESLAGVTDTQYF. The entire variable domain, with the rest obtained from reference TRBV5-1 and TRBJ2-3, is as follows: KAGVTQTPRYLIKTRGQQVTLSCSPISGHRSVSWYQQTPGQGLQFLFEYFSETQRNKGNFPGRFSGRQFSNSRSEMNVSTLELGDSALYLCASSESLAGVTDTQYFGPGTRLTVL.

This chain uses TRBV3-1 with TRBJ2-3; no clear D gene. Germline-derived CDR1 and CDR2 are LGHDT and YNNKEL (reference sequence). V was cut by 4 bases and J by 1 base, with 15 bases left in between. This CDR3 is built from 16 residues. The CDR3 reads CASSPRTHLGTDTQYF. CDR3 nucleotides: TGTGCCAGCAGCCCCCGTACGCACCTCGGCACAGATACGCAGTATTTT.

CDR3 nucleotides: TGTGCCAGCAGCTGGGGGACAGGGAACACTGAAGCTTTCTTT. It translates to CASSWGTGNTEAFF. V usage is TRBV13 and J usage is TRBJ1-1; the match to TRBD1 covers 8 bases. The CDR3 is 14 residues long. From germline, CDR1 is PRHDT and CDR2 FYEKMQ (reference sequence). V dropped 4 bases and J dropped 1; count of bases not matched to a gene: 2. The variable domain in full, completed from reference TRBV13 and TRBJ1-1, reads AAGVIQSPRHLIKEKRETATLKCYPIPRHDTVYWYQQGPGQDPQFLISFYEKMQSDKGSIPDRFSAQQFSDYHSELNMSSLELGDSALYFCASSWGTGNTEAFFGQGTRLTVV.

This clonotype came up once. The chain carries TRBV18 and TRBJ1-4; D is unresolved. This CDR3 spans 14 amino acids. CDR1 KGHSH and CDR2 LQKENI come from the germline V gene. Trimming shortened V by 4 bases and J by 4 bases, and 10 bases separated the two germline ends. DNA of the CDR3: TGTGCCAGCTCACGCCGACGGAATAATGAAAAACTGTTTTTT. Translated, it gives CASSRRRNNEKLFF. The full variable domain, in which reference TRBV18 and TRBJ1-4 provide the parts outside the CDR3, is NAGVMQNPRHLVRRRGQEARLRCSPMKGHSHVYWYRQLPEEGLKFMVYLQKENIIDESGMPKERFSAEFPKEGPSILRIQQVVRGDSAAYFCASSRRRNNEKLFFGSGTQLSVL.

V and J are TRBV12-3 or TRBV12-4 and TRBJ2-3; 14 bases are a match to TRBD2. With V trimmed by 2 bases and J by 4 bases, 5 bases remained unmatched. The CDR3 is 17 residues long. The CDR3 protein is CASSLTLTSGGADTQYF. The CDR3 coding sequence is TGTGCCAGCAGTTTAACCCTGACTAGCGGGGGGGCAGATACGCAGTATTTT.

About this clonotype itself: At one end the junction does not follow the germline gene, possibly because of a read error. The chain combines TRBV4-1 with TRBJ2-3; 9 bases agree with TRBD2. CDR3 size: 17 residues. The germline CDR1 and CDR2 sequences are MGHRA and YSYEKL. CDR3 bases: TGCGCCAGCAGCCAAGATCAGGCTAGCGGGATGACAGATACGCGGTATTTT. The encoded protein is CASSQDQASGMTDTRYF.

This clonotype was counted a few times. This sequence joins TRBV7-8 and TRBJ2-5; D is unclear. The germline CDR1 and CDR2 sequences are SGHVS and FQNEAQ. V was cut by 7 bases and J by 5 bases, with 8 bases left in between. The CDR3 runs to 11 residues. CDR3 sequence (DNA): TGTGCCAGCAACCCCGGTGAGACCCAGTACTTC. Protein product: CASNPGETQYF. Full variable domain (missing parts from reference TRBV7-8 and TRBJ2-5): GAGVSQSPRYKVAKRGQDVALRCDPISGHVSLFWYQQALGQGPEFLTYFQNEAQLDKSGLPSDRFFAERPEGSVSTLKIQRTQQEDSAVYLCASNPGETQYFGPGTRLLVL.

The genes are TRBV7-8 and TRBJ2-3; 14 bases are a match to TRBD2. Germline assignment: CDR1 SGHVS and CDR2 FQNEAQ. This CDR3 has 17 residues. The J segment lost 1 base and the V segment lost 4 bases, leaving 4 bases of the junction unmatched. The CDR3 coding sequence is TGTGCCAGCAGCTCTGTGGGACTAGCGGGGGGCACAGATACGCAGTATTTT. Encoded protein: CASSSVGLAGGTDTQYF.

The CDR3 region has the DNA TGTGCCAGCAGCCGACGCAGGGGGGGGCCCCTCCACTTT. Translation: CASSRRRGGPLHF. V usage is TRBV6-5 and J usage is TRBJ1-6; 7 bases match TRBD1. This CDR3 is 13 amino acids long. In germline, CDR1 is MNHEY, CDR2 SVGAGI. With V trimmed by 6 bases and J by 13 bases, 9 bases remained unmatched.

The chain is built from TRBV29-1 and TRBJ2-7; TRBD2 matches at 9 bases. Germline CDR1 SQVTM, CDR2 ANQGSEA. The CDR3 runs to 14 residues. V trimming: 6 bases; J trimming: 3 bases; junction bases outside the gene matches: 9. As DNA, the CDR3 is TGCAGCGTGGTAGCGGGAGCGTCCGGCTACGAGCAGTACTTC. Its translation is CSVVAGASGYEQYF.

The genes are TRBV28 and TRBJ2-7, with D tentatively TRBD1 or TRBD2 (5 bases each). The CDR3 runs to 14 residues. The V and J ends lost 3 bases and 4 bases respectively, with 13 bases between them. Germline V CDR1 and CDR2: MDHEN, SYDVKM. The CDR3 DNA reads TGTGCCAGCAGTTTTCCTCTGGGGGATTACGAGCAGTACTTC. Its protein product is CASSFPLGDYEQYF.

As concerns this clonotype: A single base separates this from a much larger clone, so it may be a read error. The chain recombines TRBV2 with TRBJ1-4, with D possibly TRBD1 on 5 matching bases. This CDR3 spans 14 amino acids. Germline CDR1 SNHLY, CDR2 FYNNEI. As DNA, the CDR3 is TGTGCCAACAGTATACGGGGCGTTAATGAAAAACTGTTTTTT. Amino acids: CANSIRGVNEKLFF.

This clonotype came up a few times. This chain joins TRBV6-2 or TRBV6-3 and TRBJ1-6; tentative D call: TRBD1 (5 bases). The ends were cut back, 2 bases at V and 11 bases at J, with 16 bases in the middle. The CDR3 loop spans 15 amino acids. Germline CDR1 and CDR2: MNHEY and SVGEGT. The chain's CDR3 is CASSYLDTGATPLHF. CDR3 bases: TGTGCCAGCAGTTACCTGGACACCGGTGCAACACCCCTCCACTTT.